One sample yielded the 4 T cell receptor beta chains listed below, sequenced in a study of control samples from healthy donors and cancer patients. Produced via immunoSEQ multiplex PCR; TCRdb's table is partial and in-frame only. The data contain approximately 89,000 clones, roughly nine tenths of them singletons. The sequenced sample was blood. These receptor sequences come from a man aged 25 to 40 in good health.

The rearrangement joins TRBV7-2 to TRBJ1-4; D unclear. Between the trimmed V and J ends, which lost 1 base and 0 bases, there was a span of 6 bases. Germline V gene lookup returns CDR1 SGHTA and CDR2 FQGNSA. CDR3 length equals 15 residues. CDR3 loop: CASSLVATTNEKLFF. For the CDR3, the DNA is TGTGCCAGCAGCTTAGTCGCAACAACTAATGAAAAACTGTTTTTT.

This clone was seen more than once but under ten times. The J gene is TRBJ2-1, the V gene TRBV29-1; weak D call: TRBD2 (6 bases). This CDR3 spans 14 amino acids. V lost 5 bases and J lost 3, with 14 bases in between. Germline V gene lookup returns CDR1 SQVTM and CDR2 ANQGSEA. Here the CDR3 reads CSVLDTGGYNEQFF. The DNA for the CDR3 is TGCAGCGTTCTGGACACCGGGGGCTACAATGAGCAGTTCTTC.

The gene calls are TRBV28 and TRBJ1-2; D gene ambiguous. This CDR3 has 11 residues. Trimming pared 6 bases from V and 2 bases from J, leaving 4 bases between. Germline V gene sequence: CDR1 MDHEN, CDR2 SYDVKM. CDR3 sequence (DNA): TGTGCCAGCAGCCTAAACTATGGCTACACCTTC. Amino acids: CASSLNYGYTF.

V usage is TRBV7-9 and J usage is TRBJ2-2; 8 bases match TRBD1. CDR1 is SEHNR, CDR2 FQNEAQ, per germline (reference sequence). The CDR3 loop spans 19 amino acids. Trimming removed 1 base from V and 1 base from J; junction bases left unmatched: 11. The CDR3 loop is CASSLVDGVGTGNTGELFF. For the CDR3, the DNA is TGTGCCAGCAGCTTAGTTGACGGGGTCGGGACAGGGAACACCGGGGAGCTGTTTTTT.